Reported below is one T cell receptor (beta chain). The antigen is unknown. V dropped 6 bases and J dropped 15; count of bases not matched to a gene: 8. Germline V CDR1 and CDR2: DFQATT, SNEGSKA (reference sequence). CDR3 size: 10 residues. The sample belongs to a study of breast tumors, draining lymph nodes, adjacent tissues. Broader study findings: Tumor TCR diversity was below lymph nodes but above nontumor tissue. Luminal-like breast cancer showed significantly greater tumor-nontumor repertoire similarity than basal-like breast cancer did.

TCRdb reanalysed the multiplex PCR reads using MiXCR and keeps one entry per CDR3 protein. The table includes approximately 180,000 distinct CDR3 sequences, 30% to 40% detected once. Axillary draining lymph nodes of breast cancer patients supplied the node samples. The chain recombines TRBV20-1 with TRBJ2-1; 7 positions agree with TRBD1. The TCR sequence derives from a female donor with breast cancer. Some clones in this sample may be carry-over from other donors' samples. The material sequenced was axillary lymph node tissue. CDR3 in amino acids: CSASKGGAFF. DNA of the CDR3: TGCAGTGCCAGTAAAGGGGGCGCGTTCTTC.